This entry lists 13 T cell receptor beta chains sequenced from one sample in a study of cytomegalovirus exposure and HLA in healthy donors. PCR employed 60 Vbeta and 13 Jbeta primers. The data were produced by immunoSEQ multiplex PCR, yet TCRdb's version contains in-frame clones alone and is incomplete. This table holds about 190,000 clones, 70% to 75% found once. Sequencing input: PBMCs. These receptors all come from a woman in her 30s in good health and CMV-seropositive.

This clone has more than one count but fewer than ten. The CDR3 DNA follows: TGTGCCAGCAGTTTAGTCAGGGGCAGAGGCTACACCTTC. Encoded protein: CASSLVRGRGYTF. The J gene is TRBJ1-2, the V gene TRBV28, with a tentative D call TRBD1 (6 bases). With 2 bases removed from V and 8 bases from J, the gap between germline ends came to 12 bases. This CDR3 region has 13 residues. The V gene's germline CDR1 is MDHEN and CDR2 SYDVKM.

The rearrangement joins TRBV11-3 to TRBJ2-1, with TRBD1 matching 8 bases. This CDR3 is built from 14 residues. Trimming removed 5 bases from V and 5 bases from J; junction bases left unmatched: 5. Germline V gene data show CDR1 as SGHNT and CDR2 as YENEEA. CDR3 in DNA: TGTGCCAGCAGCCCCTGGACAGGGCACAATGAGCAGTTCTTC. Its translation: CASSPWTGHNEQFF.

This clone was counted only a few times. V usage is TRBV5-4 and J usage is TRBJ2-2, with 10 bases identical to TRBD2. The germline gives CDR1 SGHNT, CDR2 YYREEE (reference sequence). The CDR3 contains 17 residues. J was trimmed by 0 bases and V by 5 bases; bases with no gene match: 7. The CDR3 sequence: CASSHPGLASNTGELFF. CDR3 sequence (DNA): TGTGCCAGCAGTCATCCGGGACTAGCGTCGAACACCGGGGAGCTGTTTTTT.

The J gene is TRBJ2-5, the V gene TRBV12-5; TRBD1 matches at 8 bases. Germline V gene sequence: CDR1 LGHNT, CDR2 FRNRAP. V lost 6 bases to trimming and J lost 1 base; unmatched junction nucleotides: 7. The CDR3 spans 15 residues. CDR3 protein: CASGLGQGLQETQYF. As DNA, the CDR3 is TGTGCTAGTGGACTCGGACAGGGACTCCAAGAGACCCAGTACTTC.

CDR3: CASSLVPRAVSGANVLTF. In nucleotides, the CDR3 is TGTGCCAGCAGTTTAGTTCCCAGGGCAGTCTCTGGGGCCAACGTCCTGACTTTC. The chain links TRBV28 to TRBJ2-6; D perhaps matches TRBD1 (5 bases). The CDR3 contains 18 residues. With 2 bases removed from V and 0 bases from J, the gap between germline ends came to 14 bases. Germline-derived CDR1 and CDR2 are MDHEN and SYDVKM.

The chain joins TRBV5-1 to TRBJ2-5, with D perhaps matching TRBD2 (7 bases). Germline CDR1 is SGHRS and CDR2 is YFSETQ. This CDR3 contains 15 residues. V was pared by 0 bases and J by 1 base, with 10 bases between. The CDR3 region has the DNA TGCGCCAGCAGCTTGGTGGCGGGGGCCCAAGAGACCCAGTACTTC. Its translation: CASSLVAGAQETQYF.

The V gene is TRBV5-1, the J gene TRBJ2-1, with TRBD2 identical over 7 bases. V shed 2 bases, J shed 8 bases, and the junction held 1 base outside the gene matches. From germline, CDR1 is SGHRS and CDR2 YFSETQ. This CDR3 is 12 amino acids long. CDR3 bases: TGCGCCAGCAGCTTCCGGGGGGATGAGCAGTTCTTC. Amino acids: CASSFRGDEQFF.

Points on this clone: At one end, the junction sequence differs from germline, possibly due to a read error. The chain links TRBV7-9 to TRBJ1-3; 8 bases are a match to TRBD1. The CDR3 covers 14 residues. The germline V gene has CDR1 SEHNR and CDR2 FQNEAQ (reference sequence). The CDR3 region has the DNA TGTTCCAGCAGCCCCCGGACAGGGTCCAACACCATATATTTT. As protein: CSSSPRTGSNTIYF.

There are a few counts of this clone. This chain links TRBV19 with TRBJ2-1, with 12 bases aligning to TRBD2. The germline V gene encodes CDR1 LNHDA and CDR2 SQIVND (reference sequence). The CDR3 covers 15 residues. Unmatched junction bases numbered 7, after V lost 6 bases and J lost 7 bases. The CDR3 sequence is CASSGLAGTYNEQFF. CDR3 DNA: TGTGCCAGTAGCGGACTAGCGGGAACTTATAATGAGCAGTTCTTC.

The rearrangement joins TRBV6-1 to TRBJ2-7; 10 bases map to TRBD1. The CDR3 length is 15 residues. The V gene end was trimmed by 4 bases and the J gene end by 4 bases; junction bases not matched to a gene: 7. Germline-derived CDR1 and CDR2 are MNHNS and SASEGT. CDR3 nucleotides: TGTGCCAGCAGTGGGACGACAGGGGGCAGGTACGAGCAGTACTTC. This translates into CASSGTTGGRYEQYF.

This clone was counted between two and nine times. J is TRBJ2-7 and V is TRBV27, with a possible D match to TRBD2 (5 bases). CDR1 MNHEY and CDR2 SMNVEV come from the germline V gene (reference sequence). This CDR3 comprises 14 residues. Trimming took off 4 bases at V and 5 bases at J, with 15 bases between the two ends. The CDR3 DNA is TGTGCCAGCAGTTCCGGGAACACCCACCACGAGCAGTACTTC. Translated, it gives CASSSGNTHHEQYF.

The chain links TRBV5-1 to TRBJ1-1; the match to TRBD1 covers 8 bases. The CDR3 runs 14 residues. V lost 0 bases to trimming and J lost 4 bases; unmatched junction nucleotides: 2. Germline V CDR1 and CDR2: SGHRS, YFSETQ. The DNA of the CDR3 is TGCGCCAGCAGCTTGGGACAGGGGCTCACTGAAGCTTTCTTT. Translation gives CASSLGQGLTEAFF.

The chain is built from TRBV27 and TRBJ2-7; 7 bases align to TRBD1. The CDR3 loop spans 16 amino acids. CDR1 and CDR2 (germline): MNHEY, SMNVEV (reference sequence). V shed 5 bases, J shed 4 bases, and the junction held 14 bases outside the gene matches. CDR3 bases: TGTGCCAGCAGTCTCGGGCAGGGGGATACCAGATACGAGCAGTACTTC. It translates to CASSLGQGDTRYEQYF.